This entry lists 23 T cell receptor beta chains sequenced from one sample in a study of post-analysis software for immune sequencing data. Overall study results and limits: About 5 TRBV segments (TRBV5-6, TRBV5-1 and TRBV20-1 among them) occurred more frequently in patients than in controls.

The antigens for these receptors are not known. Unique molecular identifiers had been added to the TCR beta cDNA libraries. TCRdb processed the PCR reads anew with MiXCR; each CDR3 protein has one entry. The sample lists approximately 360,000 distinct CDR3 sequences; less than 35% were seen once. The sample comprised blood. The receptor set was obtained from a girl aged 5-17 years with multiple sclerosis.

The V and J genes are TRBV12-3 or TRBV12-4 and TRBJ2-3, with 9 bases lining up with TRBD2. The CDR3 contains 17 residues. Germline trimming cut 3 bases from V and 3 bases from J; bases unmatched to any gene: 10. CDR3 sequence (DNA): TGTGCCAGCAGTTTGGCGGGGGCTAGCGGGGATACAGATACGCAGTATTTT. Encoded protein: CASSLAGASGDTDTQYF.

This clonotype has more than one count but fewer than ten. The chain uses TRBV15 and TRBJ2-3, with D perhaps matching TRBD1 (5 bases). This CDR3 region has 16 residues. CDR1 is LNHNV, CDR2 YYDKDF, per germline (reference sequence). With 1 base removed from V and 0 bases from J, the gap between germline ends came to 11 bases. The CDR3 here is CATSRVKGISTDTQYF. The CDR3 coding sequence is TGTGCCACCAGCAGAGTTAAGGGGATCAGCACAGATACGCAGTATTTT.

Only one count was recorded for this clonotype. The chain is built from TRBV20-1 and TRBJ2-4, with 7 bases fitting TRBD2. This CDR3 region has 14 residues. The germline V gene has CDR1 DFQATT and CDR2 SNEGSKA (reference sequence). Trimming at V came to 8 bases and at J to 1 base, leaving 8 bases not matched to a gene. CDR3 protein: CSTPTSIAKNIQYF. For the CDR3, the DNA is TGCAGTACCCCGACTAGCATCGCCAAAAACATTCAGTACTTC.

The table lists this clonotype with a few counts. The rearrangement uses TRBV7-9 and TRBJ2-1, with 11 nucleotides matching TRBD1. CDR1 and CDR2 from the germline V gene are SEHNR and FQNEAQ (reference sequence). J gave up 9 bases and V 4 bases, and 8 bases lay outside the gene matches. The CDR3 consists of 15 residues. The CDR3 protein is CASSSYGQGAFEQFF. Written as DNA, the CDR3 is TGTGCCAGCAGCTCTTATGGACAGGGGGCGTTTGAGCAGTTCTTC.

The count of this clonotype is one. Its ends do not fully match the called genes, so a read error is possible. The chain couples TRBV12-3 or TRBV12-4 to TRBJ2-3, with unresolved D. There are 15 residues in the CDR3. CDR3 nucleotide sequence: TGTGCCAGCAGTTATTGGAAGGCCAGAGCAGATACGCAATATTTT. Translation gives CASSYWKARADTQYF.

This clonotype has a handful of counts. The DNA for the CDR3 is TGTGCCAGCAGCGTAGACCAGGGACCCTACGAGCAGTACTTC. It specifies CASSVDQGPYEQYF. The V gene is TRBV9, the J gene TRBJ2-7; D is possibly TRBD1 or TRBD2 (5 bases each). Trimming stripped 0 bases from V and 2 bases from J, with 9 bases between. CDR1 is SGDLS and CDR2 is YYNGEE in the germline V gene. CDR3 length: 14 amino acids.

As for this clonotype: One junction end disagrees with the germline gene, perhaps due to a read error. The chain has TRBV29-1 and TRBJ2-1; D ambiguous. The germline gives CDR1 SQVTM, CDR2 ANQGSEA. This CDR3 has 15 amino acids. The CDR3 reads CSVELLILEDNGQFF. The CDR3 DNA sequence: TGCAGCGTTGAACTCCTTATTCTAGAGGATAATGGGCAGTTCTTC.

This clonotype has only a few counts. The genes are TRBV3-1 and TRBJ2-5; maybe TRBD2 (6 bases). Trimming cost V 1 base and J 1 base, with 19 bases left between them. CDR1 and CDR2 from the germline V gene are LGHDT and YNNKEL (reference sequence). The CDR3 spans 18 residues. CDR3 sequence reads: CASSQGGGIPKGQETQYF. The CDR3 DNA follows: TGTGCCAGCAGCCAAGGGGGCGGGATCCCGAAGGGCCAAGAGACCCAGTACTTC.

The chain employs TRBV5-1 and TRBJ2-1; 8 bases are shared with TRBD1. V lost 4 bases to trimming and J lost 2 bases; unmatched junction nucleotides: 5. CDR3 length: 15 amino acids. From germline, CDR1 is SGHRS and CDR2 YFSETQ. The CDR3 region is CASSRGQATYNEQFF. The DNA of the CDR3 is TGCGCCAGCAGCCGGGGACAGGCGACCTACAATGAGCAGTTCTTC. The variable domain in full, completed from reference TRBV5-1 and TRBJ2-1, reads KAGVTQTPRYLIKTRGQQVTLSCSPISGHRSVSWYQQTPGQGLQFLFEYFSETQRNKGNFPGRFSGRQFSNSRSEMNVSTLELGDSALYLCASSRGQATYNEQFFGPGTRLTVL.

This clonotype occurred a few times. The chain couples TRBV6-2 or TRBV6-3 to TRBJ2-1; possibly TRBD2 for D (6 bases). With the DNA end fitting TRBJ2-7 better, the J assignment may be wrong. Germline loops: CDR1 MNHEY, CDR2 SVGEGT. The CDR3 totals 16 residues. The CDR3 nucleotides read TGTGCCAGCGCCGAGGAGGACGGGGGTCCCTACAATGAGCAGTACTTC. This gives the protein CASAEEDGGPYNEQYF.

The rearrangement joins TRBV7-2 to TRBJ2-3, with 13 bases that match TRBD2. The V gene's germline CDR1 is SGHTA and CDR2 FQGNSA. V shed 6 bases, J shed 0 bases, and the junction held 6 bases outside the gene matches. This CDR3 has 17 residues. CDR3 protein: CASSRLAGGISTDTQYF. The CDR3 nucleotides are TGTGCCAGCAGTCGACTAGCGGGGGGCATTAGCACAGATACGCAGTATTTT. Combining the CDR3 with reference TRBV7-2 and TRBJ2-3 gives the whole variable domain GAGVSQSPSNKVTEKGKDVELRCDPISGHTALYWYRQSLGQGLEFLIYFQGNSAPDKSGLPSDRFSAERTGGSVSTLTIQRTQQEDSAVYLCASSRLAGGISTDTQYFGPGTRLTVL.

The chain recombines TRBV28 with TRBJ2-7, with D possibly being TRBD1 or TRBD2 (6 bases each). V shed 6 bases and J shed 4 bases, with 25 bases lying between them. Germline V gene sequence: CDR1 MDHEN, CDR2 SYDVKM. CDR3 length equals 17 residues. As DNA, the CDR3 is TGTGCCAGCAGCACGTTCTGGAGGGGGGAAGGAAGGTACGAGCAGTACTTC. It translates to CASSTFWRGEGRYEQYF.

To note about this clonotype: At one end the junction does not follow the germline gene, possibly because of a read error. CDR3 in amino acids: CSVEGSSRAGNERFF. Written as DNA, the CDR3 is TGCAGCGTTGAAGGGTCCTCTAGGGCCGGGAATGAGCGGTTCTTC. The chain is built from TRBV29-1 and TRBJ2-1; D possibly corresponds to TRBD2 (5 bases). CDR1 and CDR2 (germline): SQVTM, ANQGSEA. This CDR3 has 15 amino acids.

This clonotype was recorded a few times. The chain couples TRBV20-1 to TRBJ1-2, with 7 nucleotides matching TRBD1. From germline, CDR1 is DFQATT and CDR2 SNEGSKA (reference sequence). V dropped 5 bases and J dropped 8; count of bases not matched to a gene: 5. The CDR3 has 11 residues. The CDR3 DNA is TGCAGTGCTGTCGACAGGGCCGGCTACACCTTC. Amino acids: CSAVDRAGYTF.

In the case of this clonotype: A read error is possible here, since a much larger clone lies one base away. The rearrangement links TRBV7-9 to TRBJ2-5; 9 bases line up with TRBD1. The germline V gene encodes CDR1 SEHNR and CDR2 FQNEAQ (reference sequence). There are 13 residues in the CDR3. V lost 6 bases to trimming and J lost 7 bases; unmatched junction nucleotides: 6. CDR3 bases: TGTGCCAGCAGGACGACAGGGGGAGGGACCCAGTACTTC. This codes for CASRTTGGGTQYF. Looking up the rest from reference TRBV7-9 and TRBJ2-5 gives the full variable domain: DTGVSQNPRHKITKRGQNVTFRCDPISEHNRLYWYRQTLGQGPEFLTYFQNEAQLEKSRLLSDRFSAERPKGSFSTLEIQRTEQGDSAMYLCASRTTGGGTQYFGPGTRLLVL.

The rearrangement joins TRBV7-9 to TRBJ1-5; possibly TRBD1 for D (5 bases). CDR3 length: 12 amino acids. V lost 7 bases, J lost 7 bases, and 11 bases lay in between. CDR1 is SEHNR, CDR2 FQNEAQ, per germline (reference sequence). The CDR3 is CASTKGRQPQHF. CDR3 nucleotide sequence: TGTGCCAGCACTAAGGGGCGCCAGCCCCAGCATTTT.

This rearrangement joins TRBV10-3 to TRBJ2-4; 8 bases are a match to TRBD1. The J call could be wrong; TRBJ2-5 is a better fit for the DNA end. CDR3 length equals 15 residues. Germline assignment: CDR1 ENHRY and CDR2 SYGVKD. The CDR3 loop reads CAISESGQGQETQYF. The CDR3 DNA is TGTGCCATCAGTGAGTCCGGACAGGGCCAAGAGACCCAGTACTTC.

This clonotype turned up a few times. The chain joins TRBV5-6 to TRBJ1-2, with D hard to call. CDR1 is SGHDT, CDR2 YYEEEE, per germline. Trimming removed 4 bases from V and 0 bases from J, with 10 bases in between. CDR3 length: 14 residues. The CDR3 is CASSPQVTNYGYTF. As DNA, the CDR3 is TGTGCCAGCAGCCCTCAGGTGACTAACTATGGCTACACCTTC.

In regard to this clonotype: A read error may produce the germline difference seen at one junction end. The chain is built from TRBV5-1 and TRBJ1-2; D might be TRBD1 (5 bases). The CDR3 sequence is 13 residues long. Germline CDR1 is SGHRS and CDR2 is YFSETQ. CDR3 nucleotide sequence: TGCGTCAGCAGCCCCGGGGGTCCGTACGGCTACACCTTC. Its protein is CVSSPGGPYGYTF.

This clonotype was detected only a few times. The rearrangement uses TRBV9 and TRBJ1-6; TRBD1 agrees at 9 bases. Looked up from germline, CDR1 is SGDLS and CDR2 is YYNGEE. This CDR3 contains 15 residues. The trim removed 4 bases at V and 8 bases at J, leaving 7 bases unmatched. The CDR3 here is CASSPRDREHSPLHF. The CDR3 DNA follows: TGTGCCAGCAGCCCCCGGGACAGGGAACATTCACCCCTCCACTTT.

The rearrangement uses TRBV6-1 and TRBJ2-5; 10 bases agree with TRBD2. V lost 6 bases, J lost 0 bases, and 13 bases stayed unmatched. Germline values: CDR1 MNHNS, CDR2 SASEGT. CDR3 size: 18 residues. Written as DNA, the CDR3 is TGTGCCAGCAGCGCCGATTCTAGCGGGGGCCCTAACCAAGAGACCCAGTACTTC. Its translation: CASSADSSGGPNQETQYF.

The chain joins TRBV10-3 to TRBJ2-3; D gene unclear. V gave up 5 bases and J gave up 5 bases, with 8 bases separating them. The CDR3 runs 12 residues. Looked up from germline, CDR1 is ENHRY and CDR2 is SYGVKD. In DNA form, the CDR3 reads TGTGCCATCAGTCCCGTAGGAGATACGCAGTATTTT. Its translation is CAISPVGDTQYF.

The chain combines TRBV28 with TRBJ2-3; 8 bases line up with TRBD2. The CDR3 covers 16 residues. The germline V gene encodes CDR1 MDHEN and CDR2 SYDVKM. V was clipped by 6 bases and J by 2 bases; unmatched bases: 10. This CDR3 is CASSLSGRDTTDTQYF. CDR3 coding DNA: TGTGCCAGCAGCCTGAGCGGGAGAGACACCACAGATACGCAGTATTTT.